These T cell receptor beta chains were read from a single sample in a study of T cell repertoires in cytomegalovirus infection. TCRdb analysed the reads with MiXCR anew, one entry per CDR3 protein. The sample contains 250,000 or so distinct CDR3 sequences, about 15% of which appear only once. Sequenced: CD8+ T cells from PBMCs. These receptor sequences come from a human donor in good health (CMV status not recorded). Some clones in this sample may be carry-over from other donors' samples. Both conserved end residues are part of each CDR3. Fields, in order: D gene, V gene, clone size, J gene, CDR3 DNA, CDR3 protein. A D gene is named only where the DNA matches it firmly. Size is stated for part of the rows, as once, few or many counts, or as a class when the clone is expanded.

-,TRBV18,-,TRBJ2-7,TGTGCCAGCTCACCGGGTTCTCTAACCCTCTCCTACGAGCAGTACTTC,CASSPGSLTLSYEQYF
-,TRBV19,few,TRBJ2-1,TGTGCCAGTGCCCAGGCCGGGCCCCACAATGAGCAGTTCTTC,CASAQAGPHNEQFF
TRBD1,TRBV20-1,-,TRBJ2-5,TGCAGTGCTAGAGACCAGCTGACAGGGGACGTTGTGGGAGTGGTACAAGAGACCCAGTACTTC,CSARDQLTGDVVGVVQETQYF
-,TRBV4-1,-,TRBJ2-2,TGCGCCAGCAGCCAAGCTTTGGGGACCGGGGAGCTGTTTTTT,CASSQALGTGELFF
-,TRBV7-6,many,TRBJ1-1,TGTGCCAGCAGCTTGGGTACCGGGATGAACACTGAAGCTTTCTTT,CASSLGTGMNTEAFF
TRBD1,TRBV7-2,many,TRBJ2-6,TGTGCCAGCAGCTTAGCCGGGACAGGGTTTCGTTTAAGGGCCAACGTCCTGACTTTC,CASSLAGTGFRLRANVLTF
-,TRBV29-1,few,TRBJ1-2,TGCAGCCTTCTTGAGGGGAGTATTCGCTACACCTTC,CSLLEGSIRYTF
TRBD1,TRBV19,few,TRBJ2-4,TGTGCCAGTACCTCAACAGGGGACATTCAGTACTTC,CASTSTGDIQYF
-,TRBV2,-,TRBJ2-7,TGTGCCAGCAGTGACCCGGAACCTCCCCTCTACGAGCAGTACTTC,CASSDPEPPLYEQYF
-,TRBV28,-,TRBJ2-7,TGTGCCAGCAGTTTGGTGAGACCTTTGTCTGGCGAGCAGTACTTC,CASSLVRPLSGEQYF
TRBD1,TRBV7-6,many,TRBJ2-6,TGTGCCAGCAGCTTATTCGTCTGGCCAGGGGGATTCTCTGGGGCCAACGTCCTGACTTTC,CASSLFVWPGGFSGANVLTF
-,TRBV7-6,many,TRBJ2-7,TGTGCCAGCAGCTTAAGCCTGGGACTGATGGACGAGCAGTACTTC,CASSLSLGLMDEQYF
-,TRBV20-1,few,TRBJ1-1,TGCAGTGCTCTGGGGCAAGTATACGTGGGAACTGAAGCTTTCTTT,CSALGQVYVGTEAFF
TRBD1,TRBV7-9,-,TRBJ1-2,TGTGCCAGCAGACCGGGGACAGCAAGCGGCTACACCTTC,CASRPGTASGYTF
TRBD2,TRBV7-9,many,TRBJ2-1,TGTGCCAGCAGCTCGGCCTCTAGCGGGCAGATTTATCGGGATGAGCAGTTCTTC,CASSSASSGQIYRDEQFF
-,TRBV7-9,-,TRBJ1-1,TGTGCCAGCAGCAAGACCCCGACTGAAGCTTTCTTT,CASSKTPTEAFF
TRBD2,TRBV7-8,-,TRBJ2-3,TGTGCCAGCAGCTCTAGCGGGGGGGCCGGGGATACGCAGTATTTT,CASSSSGGAGDTQYF
TRBD2,TRBV7-2,many,TRBJ2-3,TGTGCCAGCAGCTTAGCGGGGAGGGAGACAGATACGCAGTATTTT,CASSLAGRETDTQYF
TRBD1,TRBV13,-,TRBJ2-5,TGTGCCAGCAGCTCGGGACAGGCATCAGAGACCCAGTACTTC,CASSSGQASETQYF
-,TRBV7-9,many,TRBJ2-5,TGTGCCAGCAGCTCCGGACTCGAAGAGACCCAGTACTTC,CASSSGLEETQYF
-,TRBV28,-,TRBJ1-5,TGTGCCAACCAAGACAGCGCGACCATCAATCAGCCCCAGCATTTT,CANQDSATINQPQHF
TRBD2,TRBV7-8,-,TRBJ2-2,TGTGCCAGCCGTTCGAGCGGGGGGGCGTTGGGCACCGGGGAGCTGTTTTTT,CASRSSGGALGTGELFF
TRBD2,TRBV7-3,-,TRBJ2-1,TGTGCCAGCAGCTCAATCTTGACTAGCGGGGGGACGGGATACAATGAGCAGTTCTTC,CASSSILTSGGTGYNEQFF
TRBD1,TRBV28,-,TRBJ1-5,TGTGCCAGCTTTACAGGGGACTCTAATCAGCCCCAGCATTTT,CASFTGDSNQPQHF
-,TRBV7-9,many,TRBJ2-2,TGTGCCAGCAGCCCGTTAGGAGGGCGGACAGGTGGAAACACCGGGGAGCTGTTTTTT,CASSPLGGRTGGNTGELFF
TRBD1,TRBV20-1,few,TRBJ2-7,TGCAGTGCTAGAGCCTCGGACAGGGATCTCGTCCACGAGCAGTACTTC,CSARASDRDLVHEQYF